This passage covers 19 T cell receptor beta chains from one sample sequenced in a study of identical twins. MiXCR was run by TCRdb on the 5' RACE reads, yielding one entry per CDR3 protein. Found here are 200,000 to 250,000 distinct CDR3 sequences, 10% of them singletons; the top ten hold 9% to 10%. Sequencing used memory T cells sorted from blood. The receptors were gathered from a man aged 50-60 years in good health.

This chain joins TRBV5-5 and TRBJ2-5; 7 bases fit TRBD1. Trimming at V came to 3 bases and at J to 5 bases, leaving 10 bases not matched to a gene. The V gene's germline CDR1 is SGHKS and CDR2 YYEKEE (reference sequence). This CDR3 contains 15 residues. This CDR3 reads CASSSFDRDGETQYF. The CDR3 DNA reads as TGTGCCAGCAGCTCCTTCGACAGGGACGGGGAGACCCAGTACTTC.

This clonotype was recorded at least ten times. CDR3 sequence reads: CASSWSGMEKLFF. The CDR3 nucleotides read TGTGCCAGCAGTTGGTCCGGCATGGAAAAACTGTTTTTT. The rearrangement uses TRBV6-5 and TRBJ1-4; the D is unclear. This CDR3 region has 13 residues. In germline, CDR1 is MNHEY, CDR2 SVGAGI. The V end lost 4 bases, the J end lost 8 bases, and 11 bases lay between the germline ends.

This clonotype came up many times. The rearrangement uses TRBV20-1 and TRBJ2-2; the D is unclear. The germline V and J ends were trimmed by 2 bases and 5 bases, with 12 bases remaining between them. CDR1 is DFQATT and CDR2 is SNEGSKA in the germline V gene (reference sequence). This CDR3 contains 14 residues. CDR3 bases: TGCAGTGCTAGACCCGGATATGGGACCGGGGAGCTGTTTTTT. Protein: CSARPGYGTGELFF.

This clonotype occurred many times. CDR3 sequence: CASSLRLRTDTQYF. The CDR3 bases are TGTGCCAGCAGCTTAAGGTTACGGACAGATACGCAGTATTTT. This rearrangement joins TRBV11-2 to TRBJ2-3; D call uncertain. Germline V gene sequence: CDR1 SGHAT, CDR2 FQNNGV. Deletions cut 2 bases from V and 3 bases from J, with 9 bases between. The CDR3 loop spans 14 amino acids.

This clonotype was seen more than once but under ten times. This chain links TRBV11-1 with TRBJ1-1; TRBD1 agrees at 8 bases. Germline CDR1 reads SGHAT; CDR2 reads FQDESV (reference sequence). With V trimmed by 7 bases and J by 6 bases, 10 bases remained unmatched. The CDR3 runs to 14 residues. The CDR3 sequence: CASTEQGVDSEAFF. CDR3 in DNA: TGTGCCAGCACCGAACAGGGGGTTGACTCTGAAGCTTTCTTT. The full variable domain, in which reference TRBV11-1 and TRBJ1-1 provide the parts outside the CDR3, is EAEVAQSPRYKITEKSQAVAFWCDPISGHATLYWYRQILGQGPELLVQFQDESVVDDSQLPKDRFSAERLKGVDSTLKIQPAELGDSAMYLCASTEQGVDSEAFFGQGTRLTVV.

The rearrangement uses TRBV5-1 and TRBJ2-5; 10 positions agree with TRBD2. The CDR3 is made up of 14 amino acids. Germline V gene lookup returns CDR1 SGHRS and CDR2 YFSETQ. V was pared by 4 bases and J by 5 bases, with 5 bases of the junction left unmatched. CDR3 nucleotide sequence: TGCGCCAGCAGCCCCGGGACTAGCGCGGAGACCCAGTACTTC. Translated: CASSPGTSAETQYF.

This clonotype has a handful of counts. V usage is TRBV5-1 and J usage is TRBJ2-7, with D perhaps given as TRBD1 or TRBD2 (7 bases each). Germline V gene sequence: CDR1 SGHRS, CDR2 YFSETQ. This CDR3 contains 14 residues. Trimming removed 4 bases from V and 6 bases from J, with 17 bases in between. The CDR3 is CASSDRTGEGEQYF. The CDR3, as DNA: TGCGCCAGCAGCGACCGAACAGGGGAGGGCGAGCAGTACTTC.

At least ten counts were recorded for this clonotype. V usage is TRBV4-1 and J usage is TRBJ1-5; D might be TRBD1 (6 bases). There are 16 residues in the CDR3. Germline CDR1 MGHRA, CDR2 YSYEKL. Between the trimmed V and J ends, which lost 2 bases and 1 base, there was a span of 12 bases. The CDR3 sequence is CASSQLGQPSNQPQHF. In DNA form, the CDR3 reads TGCGCCAGCAGCCAACTGGGACAACCGAGCAATCAGCCCCAGCATTTT.

This clonotype has ten or more counts. This chain joins TRBV5-1 and TRBJ1-2; D is perhaps TRBD1 (6 bases). The CDR3 runs 15 residues. The germline V gene encodes CDR1 SGHRS and CDR2 YFSETQ. V lost 7 bases and J lost 4, with 20 bases in between. DNA for the CDR3: TGCGCCAGCTCGCAGGGGCAGTTGAGGAGCTATGGCTACACCTTC. Translation: CASSQGQLRSYGYTF.

This clonotype was seen more than once but under ten times. V usage is TRBV6-1 and J usage is TRBJ1-4, with 7 bases fitting TRBD1. CDR1 MNHNS and CDR2 SASEGT come from the germline V gene. This CDR3 comprises 16 residues. J was trimmed by 4 bases and V by 5 bases; bases with no gene match: 10. In DNA form, the CDR3 reads TGTGCCAGCAGTCCCGTCCGACAGGGCAGTAATGAAAAACTGTTTTTT. This sequence encodes CASSPVRQGSNEKLFF.

This clonotype was counted ten times or more. The chain recombines TRBV3-1 with TRBJ1-1; 7 nucleotides match TRBD1. CDR1 is LGHDT and CDR2 is YNNKEL in the germline V gene (reference sequence). V was clipped by 3 bases and J by 1 base; unmatched bases: 8. There are 16 residues in the CDR3. CDR3 region: CASSHTGTEKNTEAFF. The CDR3 nucleotides read TGTGCCAGCAGCCACACCGGGACAGAAAAGAACACTGAAGCTTTCTTT.

The sample holds many counts of this clonotype. The chain has TRBV4-2 and TRBJ2-7; 7 nucleotides match TRBD2. The junction had 2 bases not matched to a gene; V was cut back by 0 bases and J by 0 bases. Germline CDR1 is LGHNA and CDR2 is YNFKEQ. The CDR3 runs to 15 residues. The CDR3 region has the DNA TGTGCCAGCAGCCAAGAGCCTAGCGGCTCCTACGAGCAGTACTTC. Translating gives CASSQEPSGSYEQYF.

Comment on this clonotype: A much larger clone differs from this one at a single base, so this may be a read error. This chain connects TRBV2 to TRBJ2-3; 7 bases are shared with TRBD2. The CDR3 totals 15 residues. J gave up 3 bases and V 4 bases, and 7 bases lay outside the gene matches. CDR1 is SNHLY, CDR2 FYNNEI, per germline. Written as DNA, the CDR3 is TGTGCCAGCAGTGGGGGGGGACGGCGGACAGATACGCAGTATTTT. Protein product: CASSGGGRRTDTQYF.

In its sample, this clonotype was seen a few times. CDR3 sequence reads: CAIREPRPGATNTEAFF. In DNA, the CDR3 is TGTGCCATCAGAGAGCCTCGTCCAGGGGCGACGAACACTGAAGCTTTCTTT. This chain links TRBV10-3 with TRBJ1-1; D is possibly TRBD1 (6 bases). Trimming removed 6 bases at V and 1 base at J, with 21 bases between. The V gene's germline CDR1 is ENHRY and CDR2 SYGVKD. CDR3 length equals 17 residues.

This clonotype was seen a handful of times. The V call is TRBV6-5, the J call TRBJ1-2, with D tentatively TRBD1 (5 bases). V was pared by 8 bases and J by 8 bases, with 15 bases between. This CDR3 spans 12 amino acids. Germline-derived CDR1 and CDR2 are MNHEY and SVGAGI. CDR3 region: CASSQQAGGYTF. The CDR3 DNA sequence: TGTGCCAGCTCCCAACAGGCTGGCGGCTACACCTTC.

This clonotype was detected many times. The chain recombines TRBV5-4 with TRBJ2-7, with D tentatively TRBD2 (5 bases). Germline CDR1 reads SGHNT; CDR2 reads YYREEE (reference sequence). This CDR3 is 14 amino acids long. Trimming took off 3 bases at V and 0 bases at J, with 10 bases between the two ends. CDR3: CASSSLGSSYEQYF. The CDR3 coding sequence is TGTGCCAGCAGCTCCCTGGGGAGCTCCTACGAGCAGTACTTC.

The gene calls are TRBV27 and TRBJ2-2; 11 bases are shared with TRBD2. The CDR3 contains 19 residues. Germline V CDR1 and CDR2: MNHEY, SMNVEV (reference sequence). V trimming: 3 bases; J trimming: 0 bases; junction bases outside the gene matches: 9. The CDR3 bases are TGTGCCAGCAGTTTTAGCGGGGGGGGGGAAATAACGAACACCGGGGAGCTGTTTTTT. Its protein product is CASSFSGGGEITNTGELFF.

The rearrangement joins TRBV5-1 to TRBJ2-7, with D possibly TRBD2 on 6 matching bases. V was shortened by 4 bases and J by 2 bases, with 16 bases between the two germline ends. The CDR3 totals 15 residues. Germline loops: CDR1 SGHRS, CDR2 YFSETQ. The CDR3 DNA reads TGCGCCAGCAGCCCCCTTGACGGGGGTACCTACGAGCAGTACTTC. Its protein is CASSPLDGGTYEQYF. Using reference TRBV5-1 and TRBJ2-7 for the parts outside the CDR3, the full variable domain is KAGVTQTPRYLIKTRGQQVTLSCSPISGHRSVSWYQQTPGQGLQFLFEYFSETQRNKGNFPGRFSGRQFSNSRSEMNVSTLELGDSALYLCASSPLDGGTYEQYFGPGTRLTVT.

This chain links TRBV5-5 with TRBJ1-1, with 7 bases aligning to TRBD1. CDR3 length: 16 residues. Trimming cost V 4 bases and J 5 bases; bases outside gene matches: 14. CDR1 is SGHKS, CDR2 YYEKEE, per germline (reference sequence). The CDR3 sequence: CASSPRATGRGTEAFF. DNA of the CDR3: TGTGCCAGCAGCCCCCGGGCGACAGGGAGGGGGACTGAAGCTTTCTTT.